The rows below give T cell receptor beta chains drawn from one sample of a study of beta chain features in type 1 diabetes. Sequencing used immunoSEQ multiplex PCR; TCRdb keeps in-frame clones, though not all of them. Here the sample spans around 300,000 clones, 8% being singletons. The sequencing sample was made of central memory CD4+ T cells from blood. Receptors originate from a woman under 30 in good health. CDR3s include the opening cysteine and the closing phenylalanine or tryptophan. The order of the fields is J gene, clone size, V gene, CDR3 length, D gene, CDR3 DNA, CDR3 protein. D genes are given only for firm matches. Rows give clone size only sometimes, using once, few, many, or a class for an expanded clone.

TRBJ2-1,few,TRBV9,13,NA,TGTGCCAGCAGCGTATATCCAAACAATGAGCAGTTCTTC,CASSVYPNNEQFF
TRBJ2-7,NA,TRBV7-2,13,NA,TGTGCCAGCACCCAGGGGCCCGGTTACGAGCAGTACTTC,CASTQGPGYEQYF
TRBJ1-1,NA,TRBV6-5,13,NA,TGTGCCAGCAGTTTATCGGGGAACACTGAAGCTTTCTTT,CASSLSGNTEAFF
TRBJ2-1,NA,TRBV19,15,TRBD2,TGTGCCAGTAGTCGGTCGGGAGGGCCTGGCAATGAGCAGTTCTTC,CASSRSGGPGNEQFF
TRBJ1-1,few,TRBV20-1,10,TRBD1,TGCAGTGCTACGGACAGGGTTGCTTTCTTT,CSATDRVAFF
TRBJ1-6,many,TRBV5-1,15,TRBD1,TGCGCCAGCAGCTTGGGGACAGGGGCCAATTCACCCCTCCACTTT,CASSLGTGANSPLHF
TRBJ2-3,few,TRBV7-8,14,NA,TGTGCCAGCAGTCTTAGACAGCGTACAGATACGCAGTATTTT,CASSLRQRTDTQYF
TRBJ2-5,few,TRBV6-6,12,NA,TGTGCCAGCAGCACGGGTGTAGAGACCCAGTACTTC,CASSTGVETQYF
TRBJ2-1,NA,TRBV5-6,16,NA,TGTGCCAGCAGCCTTATAGGGGAGGTCAGCCACAATGAGCAGTTCTTC,CASSLIGEVSHNEQFF
TRBJ1-3,few,TRBV15,14,TRBD1,TGTGCCACCAGCCCACGACAGGGGGGGAACACCATATATTTT,CATSPRQGGNTIYF
TRBJ1-1,NA,TRBV6-5,12,NA,TGTGCCAGCAGGGATTTGTGGACTGAAGCTTTCTTT,CASRDLWTEAFF
TRBJ1-4,few,TRBV6-1,14,NA,TGTGCCAGCAGTGAAAGGACGGATAATGAAAAACTGTTTTTT,CASSERTDNEKLFF
TRBJ2-5,few,TRBV7-3,13,NA,TGTGCCAGCAGCTTAACCGCTCAAGAGACCCAGTACTTC,CASSLTAQETQYF
TRBJ2-3,NA,TRBV6-1,17,NA,TGTGCCAGCAGTGAGGGGGGCTACTCAGGGAAGTCAGATACGCAGTATTTT,CASSEGGYSGKSDTQYF
TRBJ2-5,NA,TRBV6-1,13,TRBD1,TGTGCCAGCAACGGACAGGGGGGAGAGACCCAGTACTTC,CASNGQGGETQYF
TRBJ2-5,NA,TRBV29-1,13,NA,TGCAGCGTTGAATCCGCCCTTGGGGAGACCCAGTACTTC,CSVESALGETQYF
TRBJ1-5,NA,TRBV14,14,NA,TGTGCCAGCAGCCAGTCGGCACAGGGAGGCACCCAGCATTTT,CASSQSAQGGTQHF
TRBJ1-2,NA,TRBV9,14,NA,TGTGCCAGCAGCCCCCAGGTTTCAAGCTATGGCTACACCTTC,CASSPQVSSYGYTF
TRBJ2-7,NA,TRBV2,12,NA,TGTGCCAGCGGTACTACAGGCTACGAGCAGTACTTC,CASGTTGYEQYF
TRBJ2-5,few,TRBV5-1,15,NA,TGCGCCAGCAGCGTTCGGACGGGGTTACAGGAGACCCAGTACTTC,CASSVRTGLQETQYF
TRBJ1-1,few,TRBV5-6,14,TRBD1,TGTGCCAGCAGCTTGACAGGGGTAAACACTGAAGCTTTCTTT,CASSLTGVNTEAFF
TRBJ2-1,NA,TRBV11-2,16,NA,TGTGCCAGCAGCTTAGGCTCGGGATACGGCTACAATGAGCAGTTCTTC,CASSLGSGYGYNEQFF
TRBJ2-3,many,TRBV9,17,NA,TGTGCCAGCAGCGTAAGACAAGGGGGAGGGTCCACAGATACGCAGTATTTT,CASSVRQGGGSTDTQYF
TRBJ1-1,few,TRBV29-1,12,NA,TGCAGCGCGGAGGGTCCGTTAAGGGAAGCTTTCTTT,CSAEGPLREAFF
TRBJ2-7,few,TRBV4-3,15,NA,TGCGCCAGCAGCCAAGTTATTGGAGCCACCTACGAGCAGTACTTC,CASSQVIGATYEQYF
TRBJ2-6,NA,TRBV27,15,NA,TGTGCCAGCAGTTTATCGGGGTCGGGGGCCAACGTCCTGACTTTC,CASSLSGSGANVLTF
TRBJ1-4,NA,TRBV28,13,NA,TGTGCCTCGACGGGACGCCCAAAAGAAAAACTGTTTTTT,CASTGRPKEKLFF
TRBJ2-2,few,TRBV7-3,15,TRBD1,TGTGCCAGCAGCTCCCGACAGGGGGGTGTCGGGGAGCTGTTTTTT,CASSSRQGGVGELFF
TRBJ2-3,few,TRBV30,15,NA,TGTGCCTGGGCCGGGACGGCGGGCCTCACAGATACGCAGTATTTT,CAWAGTAGLTDTQYF
TRBJ1-2,few,TRBV7-2,14,NA,TGTGCCAGCAGCTTAGGGAGGGGTGGCTATGGCTACACCTTC,CASSLGRGGYGYTF
TRBJ2-7,many,TRBV10-3,14,NA,TGTGCCATCGGGACGGCGGGCGGATCCTACGAGCAGTACTTC,CAIGTAGGSYEQYF
TRBJ2-4,NA,TRBV2,16,NA,TGTGCCAGCTGGGGAGCCGGGACACTGACCAAAAACATTCAGTACTTC,CASWGAGTLTKNIQYF
TRBJ1-1,few,TRBV10-2,15,TRBD1,TGCGCCAGCAGTGCAAGGACAGGGGGGAACACTGAAGCTTTCTTT,CASSARTGGNTEAFF
TRBJ2-7,once,TRBV2,12,NA,TGTGCCAGCAGGACGGACAGCTACGAGCAGTACTTC,CASRTDSYEQYF
TRBJ1-1,once,TRBV7-2,13,NA,TGTGCCAGCAGCGCCTGGGGGTATTCTGAAGCTTTCTTT,CASSAWGYSEAFF
TRBJ1-5,NA,TRBV4-1,19,TRBD1,TGCGCCAGCAGCCAGAGACATTCGGGACAGGGGGAAAGCAATCAGCCCCAGCATTTT,CASSQRHSGQGESNQPQHF
TRBJ2-7,NA,TRBV15,13,NA,TGTGCCACCAGCCTGGGAAACTCCTACGAGCAGTACTTC,CATSLGNSYEQYF
TRBJ2-3,few,TRBV5-1,14,NA,TGCGCCAGCAGCCGAGGAGGGGGCACAGATACGCAGTATTTT,CASSRGGGTDTQYF
TRBJ1-1,few,TRBV7-9,15,NA,TGTGCCAGCAGCTTAGGTTCTGGGGATAACACTGAAGCTTTCTTT,CASSLGSGDNTEAFF
TRBJ2-2,many,TRBV7-2,15,NA,TGTGCCAGCAGCTCTCCGACGGTGAACACCGGGGAGCTGTTTTTT,CASSSPTVNTGELFF
TRBJ2-3,few,TRBV7-2,15,NA,TGTGCCAGCAGCTTACGGAGCGGTCAAACAGATACGCAGTATTTT,CASSLRSGQTDTQYF
TRBJ1-2,few,TRBV4-3,16,NA,TGCGCCAGCAGCCAAGATGCAGGGCGGGCAACTGCTGGCTACACCTTC,CASSQDAGRATAGYTF
TRBJ1-2,few,TRBV14,15,NA,TGTGCCAGCAGCCAAGATCAGAATTTCAACTATGGCTACACCTTC,CASSQDQNFNYGYTF
TRBJ2-2,NA,TRBV11-3,16,NA,TGTGCCAGCAGCTTCCCGGGACACCTGAACACCGGGGAGCTGTTTTTT,CASSFPGHLNTGELFF
TRBJ1-1,few,TRBV7-9,11,NA,TGTGCCAGCAGCTTAGTCGAGGAAGCTTTCTTT,CASSLVEEAFF